The 20 T cell receptor beta chains given below trace back to one sample, sequenced in a study of T-cell memory formation after mild COVID-19. In TCRdb, the 5' RACE reads were re-called with MiXCR into one record per CDR3 protein. The sample has roughly 68,000 distinct CDR3 sequences, over 15% seen once. Sequencing was carried out using PBMCs or a T cell subset sorted from them (not recorded which). All receptors come from an adult woman who had mild COVID-19 (a few samples of this study predate the infection). Cell type and time point are not known.

The gene calls are TRBV29-1 and TRBJ2-7; D is unresolved. Germline values: CDR1 SQVTM, CDR2 ANQGSEA. The CDR3 loop spans 13 amino acids. Trimming took off 4 bases at V and 6 bases at J, with 16 bases between the two ends. For the CDR3, the DNA is TGCAGCGTTGCCCCCCGAATCGACGCCGAGCAGTACTTC. The encoded protein is CSVAPRIDAEQYF.

This clonotype was picked up a small number of times. This chain connects TRBV7-9 to TRBJ2-1; weak D call: TRBD2 (6 bases). The germline V and J ends were trimmed by 8 bases and 2 bases, with 10 bases remaining between them. The CDR3 consists of 13 residues. Germline-derived CDR1 and CDR2 are SEHNR and FQNEAQ (reference sequence). The chain's CDR3 is CASRRGAYNEQFF. DNA of the CDR3: TGTGCCAGCCGGAGGGGTGCCTACAATGAGCAGTTCTTC.

This clonotype was found a few times. The chain joins TRBV12-3 or TRBV12-4 to TRBJ1-2; D unclear. Trimming removed 4 bases from V and 8 bases from J, with 14 bases in between. The CDR3 runs 13 residues. CDR3 sequence: CASSWAPGAGYTF. In nucleotides, the CDR3 is TGTGCCAGCAGTTGGGCCCCCGGTGCGGGCTACACCTTC.

CDR3 protein: CASSSDWGTAHDTQYF. As DNA, the CDR3 is TGTGCCAGCAGCTCCGACTGGGGGACGGCGCACGATACGCAGTATTTT. The chain is built from TRBV11-3 and TRBJ2-3, with D perhaps assigned TRBD1 or TRBD2 (5 bases each). V was clipped by 4 bases and J by 6 bases, with 20 bases between them. This CDR3 comprises 16 residues. Germline CDR1 and CDR2: SGHNT and YENEEA.

V and J are TRBV4-1 and TRBJ2-7, with 9 bases matching TRBD1. Germline V gene lookup returns CDR1 MGHRA and CDR2 YSYEKL. The junction had 5 bases not matched to a gene; V was cut back by 4 bases and J by 1 base. The CDR3 is 15 amino acids. CDR3 in amino acids: CASSPGQGGSYEQYF. The DNA for the CDR3 is TGCGCCAGCAGCCCGGGACAGGGCGGTTCCTACGAGCAGTACTTC.

The table lists this clonotype with a few counts. This rearrangement joins TRBV4-1 to TRBJ2-7, with TRBD2 matching 12 bases. The V and J ends lost 0 bases and 4 bases, in that order; junction bases with no gene match: 16. The CDR3 is 20 amino acids. Germline assignment: CDR1 MGHRA and CDR2 YSYEKL. CDR3 sequence reads: CASSQDWVPGLAGDRYEQYF. The DNA of the CDR3 is TGCGCCAGCAGCCAAGATTGGGTCCCGGGACTAGCGGGTGATCGTTACGAGCAGTACTTC.

V and J are TRBV12-3 or TRBV12-4 and TRBJ2-2; 9 nucleotides agree with TRBD1. The CDR3 runs to 16 residues. The V gene end was trimmed by 5 bases and the J gene end by 5 bases; junction bases not matched to a gene: 9. CDR3 sequence (DNA): TGTGCCAGCAGTGGTGCCGGGACAGGGCAAACCGGGGAGCTGTTTTTT. Protein sequence: CASSGAGTGQTGELFF.

There are a few counts of this clonotype. The chain carries TRBV6-2 or TRBV6-3 and TRBJ1-1; D gene unclear. V was pared by 0 bases and J by 0 bases, with 8 bases between. CDR1 is MNHEY, CDR2 SVGEGT, per germline. This CDR3 has 15 residues. The CDR3 nucleotides read TGTGCCAGCAGTTACTCGCGTCTGCTGAACACTGAAGCTTTCTTT. It yields the protein CASSYSRLLNTEAFF.

This clonotype has a handful of counts. The rearrangement uses TRBV4-3 and TRBJ2-7; 11 bases are shared with TRBD2. Per the germline V gene, CDR1 is LGHNA and CDR2 is YSLEER. J gave up 2 bases and V 1 base, and 7 bases lay outside the gene matches. This CDR3 comprises 17 residues. The CDR3 loop is CASSQAMDSGRAYEQYF. In DNA form, the CDR3 reads TGCGCCAGCAGCCAAGCCATGGATAGCGGGAGGGCCTACGAGCAGTACTTC.

Notes on this clonotype: The junction shows a germline mismatch at one end, possibly a read error. The chain links TRBV11-1 to TRBJ2-7; weak D call: TRBD1 (5 bases). CDR3 length: 15 amino acids. CDR1 SGHAT and CDR2 FQDESV come from the germline V gene (reference sequence). Here the CDR3 DNA reads TGTGCCAGCAGCGCCTTTGCAGGGCAGTCCTACGGGCAGTACTTC. The encoded protein is CASSAFAGQSYGQYF. The full variable domain, with the rest looked up from reference TRBV11-1 and TRBJ2-7, is EAEVAQSPRYKITEKSQAVAFWCDPISGHATLYWYRQILGQGPELLVQFQDESVVDDSQLPKDRFSAERLKGVDSTLKIQPAELGDSAMYLCASSAFAGQSYGQYFGPGTRLTVT.

This clonotype was detected only a few times. V usage is TRBV5-5 and J usage is TRBJ2-3; D is unclear. The CDR3 sequence is 13 residues long. Germline V gives CDR1 SGHKS, CDR2 YYEKEE (reference sequence). Trimming cost V 0 bases and J 4 bases, with 6 bases left between them. The CDR3 DNA reads TGTGCCAGCAGCTTGGCAGGTTCAGATACGCAGTATTTT. Its translation is CASSLAGSDTQYF.

This clonotype came up a few times. The chain carries TRBV11-2 and TRBJ2-7, with D maybe TRBD2 (5 bases). The CDR3 runs to 14 residues. Germline lookup yields CDR1 SGHAT and CDR2 FQNNGV. V lost 1 base to trimming and J lost 5 bases, with 12 bases between them. The CDR3 sequence: CASSLGASIHEQYF. The CDR3 DNA sequence: TGTGCCAGCAGCTTAGGGGCTAGCATCCACGAGCAGTACTTC.

V is TRBV6-6 and J is TRBJ2-5, with a possible D match to TRBD2 (5 bases). Germline V lookup: CDR1 MNHNY, CDR2 SVGAGI (reference sequence). V was clipped by 4 bases and J by 1 base, with 10 bases between them. The CDR3 runs to 14 residues. CDR3 DNA: TGTGCCAGCAGTTCAGCAACTAGCCAAGAGACCCAGTACTTC. This gives the protein CASSSATSQETQYF.

The chain employs TRBV28 and TRBJ1-1; 9 bases fit TRBD1. From germline, CDR1 is MDHEN and CDR2 SYDVKM. J was trimmed by 6 bases and V by 5 bases; bases with no gene match: 19. This CDR3 is built from 18 residues. In nucleotides, the CDR3 is TGTGCCAGCAGTCCGCCCCCGGGGACAGGGCACCTTAGCCCTGAAGCTTTCTTT. It specifies CASSPPPGTGHLSPEAFF. The full variable domain, its missing parts supplied by reference TRBV28 and TRBJ1-1, is DVKVTQSSRYLVKRTGEKVFLECVQDMDHENMFWYRQDPGLGLRLIYFSYDVKMKEKGDIPEGYSVSREKKERFSLILESASTNQTSMYLCASSPPPGTGHLSPEAFFGQGTRLTVV.

The chain joins TRBV11-2 to TRBJ2-3; D could derive from TRBD1 or TRBD2 (5 bases each). Germline V gene sequence: CDR1 SGHAT, CDR2 FQNNGV. The CDR3 is made up of 16 amino acids. Trimming removed 5 bases from V and 6 bases from J, with 21 bases in between. CDR3 in amino acids: CASSVGAVPEGDTQYF. As DNA, the CDR3 is TGTGCCAGCAGCGTAGGGGCGGTCCCTGAGGGGGATACGCAGTATTTT.

The chain is built from TRBV7-9 and TRBJ1-1; possibly TRBD1 for D (5 bases). CDR1 is SEHNR and CDR2 is FQNEAQ in the germline V gene (reference sequence). The ends were cut back, 5 bases at V and 6 bases at J, with 13 bases in the middle. The CDR3 is 13 residues long. The CDR3 loop is CASSPLGGSEAFF. CDR3 DNA sequence: TGTGCCAGCAGCCCCCTCGGGGGGTCTGAAGCTTTCTTT.

This chain connects TRBV29-1 to TRBJ2-1; a possible D gene is TRBD1 (7 bases). CDR3 length: 14 amino acids. Germline-derived CDR1 and CDR2 are SQVTM and ANQGSEA. Trimming took 4 bases from V and 3 from J, leaving 13 bases between them. CDR3 protein: CSVGGTAFYNEQFF. The CDR3 bases are TGCAGCGTTGGCGGGACAGCCTTCTACAATGAGCAGTTCTTC.

This chain joins TRBV9 and TRBJ2-1, with D perhaps assigned TRBD1 or TRBD2 (5 bases each). Trimming took off 0 bases at V and 4 bases at J, with 11 bases between the two ends. Germline CDR1 reads SGDLS; CDR2 reads YYNGEE. The CDR3 is 15 amino acids. The CDR3 loop reads CASSVGGGPYNEQFF. In DNA form, the CDR3 reads TGTGCCAGCAGCGTAGGGGGCGGGCCATACAATGAGCAGTTCTTC. The whole variable domain, filled in from reference TRBV9 and TRBJ2-1, reads DSGVTQTPKHLITATGQRVTLRCSPRSGDLSVYWYQQSLDQGLQFLIQYYNGEERAKGNILERFSAQQFPDLHSELNLSSLELGDSALYFCASSVGGGPYNEQFFGPGTRLTVL.

This clonotype was counted only a few times. J is TRBJ2-3 and V is TRBV20-1; maybe TRBD2 (5 bases). The germline CDR1 and CDR2 sequences are DFQATT and SNEGSKA (reference sequence). CDR3 length: 13 residues. V gave up 2 bases and J gave up 4 bases, with 10 bases separating them. The DNA of the CDR3 is TGCAGTGCTAGACCCCTAGCAGCAGATACGCAGTATTTT. It yields the protein CSARPLAADTQYF.

The chain is built from TRBV7-9 and TRBJ2-1; D is unclear. The length of the CDR3 is 14 residues. CDR1 is SEHNR, CDR2 FQNEAQ, per germline (reference sequence). V lost 4 bases and J 3 bases, leaving 10 bases between the germline ends. The CDR3, as DNA: TGTGCCAGCAGCTCGGAACCACACTACAATGAGCAGTTCTTC. Protein: CASSSEPHYNEQFF.